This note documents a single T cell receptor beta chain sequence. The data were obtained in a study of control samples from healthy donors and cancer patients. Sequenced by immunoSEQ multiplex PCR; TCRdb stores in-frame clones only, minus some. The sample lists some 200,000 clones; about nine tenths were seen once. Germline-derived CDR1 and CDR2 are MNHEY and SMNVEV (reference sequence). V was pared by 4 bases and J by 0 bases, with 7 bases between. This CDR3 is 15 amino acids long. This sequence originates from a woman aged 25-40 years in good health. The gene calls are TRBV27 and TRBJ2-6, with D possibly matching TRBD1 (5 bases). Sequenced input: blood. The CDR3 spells CASSSQGSGANVLTF. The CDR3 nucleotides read TGTGCCAGCAGTTCCCAGGGCTCTGGGGCCAACGTCCTGACTTTC.